This is a list of T cell receptor beta chains from one sample in a study of blood T cell repertoires in COVID-19. Generated by immunoSEQ multiplex PCR, the TCRdb table keeps only in-frame clones and is missing some. The profile shows about 170,000 clones, approximately 86% of them singletons. The sample comprised peripheral blood. Receptors originate from a woman aged 80 or over in a cohort sampled during active or convalescent COVID-19. CDR3s include the opening cysteine and the closing phenylalanine or tryptophan. Where a row states a size, it is once, few, many or the class of an expanded clone; other rows omit it.

V,J,size,CDR3
TRBV24-1,TRBJ1-2,-,CATSEPHRDSYGYTF
TRBV12-3/TRBV12-4,TRBJ2-1,once,CASNRQGDEQFF
TRBV5-1,TRBJ1-3,-,CASSTEGTGTGNTIYF
TRBV5-1,TRBJ2-3,-,CASSLVVGAGTDTQYF
TRBV6-5,TRBJ1-2,-,CASSQPGQLYGYTF
TRBV11-2,TRBJ2-1,-,CASSLVGHYNEQFF
TRBV7-2,TRBJ2-2,-,CASTVGGITGELFF
TRBV6-5,TRBJ2-5,-,CGVEVGETQYF
TRBV4-1,TRBJ2-5,once,CASSPLGLRSEGETQYF
TRBV24-1,TRBJ2-5,-,CATSDFGLAGSGETQYF
TRBV18,TRBJ1-2,-,CASSQGQGDGYTF